This T cell receptor (beta chain) was obtained from a study of beta chain features in type 1 diabetes. Overall study context: Across the samples, some 99 million sorted cells were examined in total.

Study conclusions and caveats: TCRB CDR3s from Type 1 diabetes patients were moderately but significantly shorter in all four CD4+ subsets. Comparison showed that naive, central memory and Treg TCRB repertoires appeared more similar among patients than among healthy donors.

Expressed TCRB transcripts were sequenced, since all the RNA that had been isolated was reverse transcribed. Sequencing was performed with immunoSEQ multiplex PCR; in TCRdb, only in-frame clones are kept and a portion is missing. The sample has about 250,000 clones; about 11% are singletons. Germline assignment: CDR1 SGHRS and CDR2 YFSETQ. V lost 0 bases, J lost 3 bases, and 7 bases stayed unmatched. This CDR3 contains 16 residues. This clone has just a few counts. Its antigen is undetermined. A single heparinised draw of roughly 110 mL on average was taken per donor. This TCR was sampled from a man aged 30-40 years with type 1 diabetes. The material sequenced was naive CD4+ T cells from blood. The chain employs TRBV5-1 and TRBJ2-5; TRBD2 aligns across 8 bases. The CDR3 sequence: CASSLVPGGPEETQYF. CDR3 DNA sequence: TGCGCCAGCAGCTTGGTCCCGGGGGGGCCGGAAGAGACCCAGTACTTC.